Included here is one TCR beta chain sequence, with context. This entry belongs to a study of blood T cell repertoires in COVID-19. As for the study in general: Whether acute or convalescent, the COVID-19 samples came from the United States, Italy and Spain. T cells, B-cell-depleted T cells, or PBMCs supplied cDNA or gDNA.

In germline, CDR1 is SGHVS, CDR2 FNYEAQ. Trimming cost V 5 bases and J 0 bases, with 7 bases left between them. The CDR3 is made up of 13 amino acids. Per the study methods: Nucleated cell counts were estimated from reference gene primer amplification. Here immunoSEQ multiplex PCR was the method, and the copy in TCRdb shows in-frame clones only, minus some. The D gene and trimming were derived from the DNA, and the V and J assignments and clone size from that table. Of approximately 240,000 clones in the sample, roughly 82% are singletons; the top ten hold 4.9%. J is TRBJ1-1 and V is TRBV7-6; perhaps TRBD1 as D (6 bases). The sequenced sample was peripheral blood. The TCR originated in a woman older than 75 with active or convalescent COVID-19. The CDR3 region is CASSRDMNTEAFF. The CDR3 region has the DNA TGTGCCAGCAGCAGGGACATGAACACTGAAGCTTTCTTT.